This TCR beta chain was recovered during a study of OX40 agonist ivuxolimab in advanced cancers. On the study more broadly: With ivuxolimab, an agonistic anti-OX40 (CD134) antibody, patients were treated. Study results and caveats: There was clonal expansion of CD4+ and CD8+ blood T cells by week 6 at 0.1 to 3.0 mg/kg.

In the case of this clone: Its antigen remains unknown.

Peripheral blood came from all dose cohorts at three timepoints. The V gene lost 1 base and the J gene lost 5 bases, with 13 bases spanning the gap. CDR1 SGHNT and CDR2 YYREEE come from the germline V gene (reference sequence). The CDR3 is 14 amino acids. Method: immunoSEQ multiplex PCR; TCRdb's copy keeps in-frame clones and lacks some. The data show around 100,000 clones, 75% to 90% seen once. The chain joins TRBV5-4 to TRBJ2-7; TRBD1 is a possible D gene (6 bases). The TCR sequence derives from an adult with an advanced solid tumor such as melanoma, head and neck, liver or kidney cancer. Sequences were derived from CD4+ or CD8+ T cells sorted from blood, sampled in a trial of the OX40 agonist ivuxolimab. CDR3 protein: CASSLYREKNEQYF. CDR3 DNA sequence: TGTGCCAGCAGCTTGTACAGGGAAAAGAACGAGCAGTACTTC. The complete variable domain, with remaining parts taken from reference TRBV5-4 and TRBJ2-7, reads ETGVTQSPTHLIKTRGQQVTLRCSSQSGHNTVSWYQQALGQGPQFIFQYYREEENGRGNFPPRFSGLQFPNYSSELNVNALELDDSALYLCASSLYREKNEQYFGPGTRLTVT.